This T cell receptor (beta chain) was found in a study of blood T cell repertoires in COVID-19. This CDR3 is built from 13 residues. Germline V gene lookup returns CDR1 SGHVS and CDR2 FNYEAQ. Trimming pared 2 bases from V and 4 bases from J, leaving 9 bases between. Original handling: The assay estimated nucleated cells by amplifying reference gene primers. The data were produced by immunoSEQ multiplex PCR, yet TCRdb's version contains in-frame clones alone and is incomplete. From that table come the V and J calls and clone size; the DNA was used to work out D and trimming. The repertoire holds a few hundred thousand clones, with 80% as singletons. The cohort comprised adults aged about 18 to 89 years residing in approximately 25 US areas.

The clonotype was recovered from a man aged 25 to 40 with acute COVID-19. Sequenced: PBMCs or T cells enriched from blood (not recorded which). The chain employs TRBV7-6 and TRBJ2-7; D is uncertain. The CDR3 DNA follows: TGTGCCAGCAGCTTATCGTCAGGATACGAGCAGTACTTC. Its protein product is CASSLSSGYEQYF. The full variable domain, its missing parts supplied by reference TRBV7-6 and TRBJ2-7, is GAGVSQSPRYKVTKRGQDVALRCDPISGHVSLYWYRQALGQGPEFLTYFNYEAQQDKSGLPNDRFSAERPEGSISTLTIQRTEQRDSAMYRCASSLSSGYEQYFGPGTRLTVT.